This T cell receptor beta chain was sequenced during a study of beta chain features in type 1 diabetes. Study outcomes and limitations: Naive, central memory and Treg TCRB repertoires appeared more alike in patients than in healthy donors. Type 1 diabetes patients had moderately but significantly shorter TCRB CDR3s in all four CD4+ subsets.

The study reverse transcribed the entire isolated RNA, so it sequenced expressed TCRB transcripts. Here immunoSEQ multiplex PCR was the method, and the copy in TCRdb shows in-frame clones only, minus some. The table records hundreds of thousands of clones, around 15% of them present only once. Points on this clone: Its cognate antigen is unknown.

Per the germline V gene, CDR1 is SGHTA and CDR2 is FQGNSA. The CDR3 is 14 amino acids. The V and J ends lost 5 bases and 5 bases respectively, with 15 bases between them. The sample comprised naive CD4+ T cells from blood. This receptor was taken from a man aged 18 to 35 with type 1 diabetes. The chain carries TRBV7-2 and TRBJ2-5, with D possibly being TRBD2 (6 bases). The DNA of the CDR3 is TGTGCCAGCAGCCCCCCTCCTGCGGGGGAGACCCAGTACTTC. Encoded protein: CASSPPPAGETQYF.